The rows below give T cell receptor beta chains drawn from one sample of a study of shared clonotypes between healthy human individuals. TCRdb's copy holds only in-frame clones and misses some; the assay was immunoSEQ multiplex PCR. The sample comprises around 2.1 million clones, approximately 94% of which are singletons, and 1.5% to 2% rests with the top ten. The specimen was naive CD8+ T cells from PBMCs. These TCRs come from a man aged 18 to 29 in good health. Some clones in this sample may be carry-over from other donors' samples. The CDR3 runs from the conserved cysteine through the conserved F or W. D genes are given only for firm matches. Rows may omit the clone size; those that give it use once, few, many or a size class.

D gene: TRBD1
CDR3 length: 15
clone size: -
J gene: TRBJ1-2
V gene: TRBV28
CDR3 protein: CASSRSDRANYGYTF
CDR3 DNA: TGTGCCAGCAGTCGTTCGGACAGGGCGAACTATGGCTACACCTTC

D gene: -
CDR3 length: 18
clone size: -
J gene: TRBJ2-7
V gene: TRBV21-1
CDR3 protein: CASPGGRGLARDPLEQYF
CDR3 DNA: TGTGCCAGCCCAGGGGGCAGGGGGCTCGCGCGGGACCCACTCGAGCAGTACTTC

D gene: -
CDR3 length: 17
clone size: -
J gene: TRBJ1-2
V gene: TRBV27
CDR3 protein: CASSLSTRDLANYGYTF
CDR3 DNA: TGTGCCAGCAGTTTATCTACACGGGATCTAGCTAACTATGGCTACACCTTC

D gene: -
CDR3 length: 15
clone size: -
J gene: TRBJ1-5
V gene: TRBV9
CDR3 protein: CASSVGGGGNQPQHF
CDR3 DNA: TGTGCCAGCAGCGTAGGAGGAGGGGGAAATCAGCCCCAGCATTTT

D gene: TRBD2
CDR3 length: 14
clone size: -
J gene: TRBJ2-7
V gene: TRBV19
CDR3 protein: CASSSSGEGREQYF
CDR3 DNA: TGTGCCAGTTCGTCTAGCGGGGAGGGCCGCGAGCAGTACTTC

D gene: -
CDR3 length: 14
clone size: -
J gene: TRBJ2-7
V gene: TRBV2
CDR3 protein: CASSEGWGAYEQYF
CDR3 DNA: TGTGCCAGCAGTGAAGGCTGGGGAGCCTACGAGCAGTACTTC

D gene: TRBD2
CDR3 length: 16
clone size: -
J gene: TRBJ2-1
V gene: TRBV4-2
CDR3 protein: CASSQEHRDYYNEQFF
CDR3 DNA: TGTGCCAGCAGCCAAGAGCACCGGGACTATTACAATGAGCAGTTCTTC

D gene: TRBD1
CDR3 length: 15
clone size: -
J gene: TRBJ2-7
V gene: TRBV5-6
CDR3 protein: CASSWGQDYSYEQYF
CDR3 DNA: TGTGCCAGCAGCTGGGGACAGGATTACTCCTACGAGCAGTACTTC

D gene: -
CDR3 length: 16
clone size: -
J gene: TRBJ2-7
V gene: TRBV6-1
CDR3 protein: CASSEGVGTATYEQYF
CDR3 DNA: TGTGCCAGCAGTGAGGGGGTGGGGACCGCAACCTACGAGCAGTACTTC

D gene: -
CDR3 length: 15
clone size: -
J gene: TRBJ2-2
V gene: TRBV9
CDR3 protein: CASSVGPRNTGELFF
CDR3 DNA: TGTGCCAGCAGCGTAGGGCCACGGAACACCGGGGAGCTGTTTTTT

D gene: TRBD2
CDR3 length: 16
clone size: -
J gene: TRBJ2-3
V gene: TRBV9
CDR3 protein: CASSAGLAADTDTQYF
CDR3 DNA: TGTGCCAGCAGCGCCGGACTAGCGGCCGACACGGATACGCAGTATTTT

D gene: -
CDR3 length: 12
clone size: once
J gene: TRBJ2-2
V gene: TRBV28
CDR3 protein: CASSLLPGELFF
CDR3 DNA: TGTGCCAGCAGTTTATTGCCCGGGGAGCTGTTTTTT

D gene: -
CDR3 length: 15
clone size: -
J gene: TRBJ2-1
V gene: TRBV7-9
CDR3 protein: CASSLTQSSYNEQFF
CDR3 DNA: TGTGCCAGCAGCTTAACCCAATCCTCCTACAATGAGCAGTTCTTC

D gene: TRBD1
CDR3 length: 15
clone size: -
J gene: TRBJ2-5
V gene: TRBV7-9
CDR3 protein: CASSPTGGAGETQYF
CDR3 DNA: TGTGCCAGCAGCCCCACAGGGGGCGCAGGAGAGACCCAGTACTTC

D gene: -
CDR3 length: 12
clone size: -
J gene: TRBJ2-7
V gene: TRBV6-5
CDR3 protein: CASSYGIGEQYF
CDR3 DNA: TGTGCCAGCAGTTACGGTATCGGCGAGCAGTACTTC

D gene: -
CDR3 length: 18
clone size: -
J gene: TRBJ2-2
V gene: TRBV10-3
CDR3 protein: CAISPPLAASENTGELFF
CDR3 DNA: TGTGCCATTTCCCCTCCCTTAGCTGCCTCCGAGAACACCGGGGAGCTGTTTTTT

D gene: -
CDR3 length: 14
clone size: -
J gene: TRBJ2-7
V gene: TRBV4-2
CDR3 protein: CASSPIRSSGEQYF
CDR3 DNA: TGTGCCAGCAGCCCTATCCGCTCGTCGGGGGAGCAGTACTTC

D gene: TRBD2
CDR3 length: 15
clone size: -
J gene: TRBJ2-1
V gene: TRBV7-3
CDR3 protein: CASSLLAGADNEQFF
CDR3 DNA: TGTGCCAGCAGCTTACTCGCGGGAGCAGACAATGAGCAGTTCTTC

D gene: -
CDR3 length: 14
clone size: -
J gene: TRBJ2-7
V gene: TRBV28
CDR3 protein: CASSPLGGPYEQYF
CDR3 DNA: TGTGCCAGCAGTCCCCTGGGGGGCCCCTACGAGCAGTACTTC

D gene: TRBD1
CDR3 length: 13
clone size: -
J gene: TRBJ2-3
V gene: TRBV29-1
CDR3 protein: CSGDRGSTDTQYF
CDR3 DNA: TGCAGCGGGGACAGGGGAAGCACAGATACGCAGTATTTT

D gene: -
CDR3 length: 18
clone size: -
J gene: TRBJ2-3
V gene: TRBV7-9
CDR3 protein: CASTGTDVAASSTDTQYF
CDR3 DNA: TGTGCCAGCACTGGAACGGACGTGGCAGCCTCTAGCACAGATACGCAGTATTTT

D gene: -
CDR3 length: 16
clone size: -
J gene: TRBJ2-7
V gene: TRBV6-1
CDR3 protein: CASSEVRGGISYEQYF
CDR3 DNA: TGTGCCAGCAGTGAAGTTAGGGGGGGGATCTCCTACGAGCAGTACTTC

D gene: -
CDR3 length: 15
clone size: once
J gene: TRBJ2-7
V gene: TRBV21-1
CDR3 protein: CASSKFGRWSYEQYF
CDR3 DNA: TGTGCCAGCAGCAAATTTGGCAGGTGGTCCTACGAGCAGTACTTC

D gene: TRBD1
CDR3 length: 15
clone size: -
J gene: TRBJ2-4
V gene: TRBV6-5
CDR3 protein: CASRSYRGRINIQYF
CDR3 DNA: TGTGCCAGCAGGTCATACAGGGGGCGGATAAACATTCAGTACTTC

D gene: -
CDR3 length: 11
clone size: -
J gene: TRBJ2-7
V gene: TRBV6-1
CDR3 protein: CASSVGPEQYF
CDR3 DNA: TGTGCCAGCAGTGTGGGCCCCGAGCAGTACTTC

D gene: -
CDR3 length: 13
clone size: once
J gene: TRBJ2-7
V gene: TRBV27
CDR3 protein: CASSLSQTYEQYF
CDR3 DNA: TGTGCCAGCAGTTTATCCCAGACTTACGAGCAGTACTTC

D gene: TRBD1
CDR3 length: 16
clone size: -
J gene: TRBJ2-4
V gene: TRBV14
CDR3 protein: CASSHAGTGTKNIQYF
CDR3 DNA: TGTGCCAGCAGCCATGCCGGGACAGGGACCAAAAACATTCAGTACTTC

D gene: -
CDR3 length: 12
clone size: -
J gene: TRBJ2-1
V gene: TRBV5-6
CDR3 protein: CASSLGVSEQFF
CDR3 DNA: TGTGCCAGCAGCTTAGGAGTTTCTGAGCAGTTCTTC

D gene: -
CDR3 length: 13
clone size: -
J gene: TRBJ1-1
V gene: TRBV27
CDR3 protein: CASSVTLNTEAFF
CDR3 DNA: TGTGCCAGCAGTGTCACATTGAACACTGAAGCTTTCTTT

D gene: TRBD1
CDR3 length: 16
clone size: once
J gene: TRBJ1-5
V gene: TRBV28
CDR3 protein: CASSLPGQGEDQPQHF
CDR3 DNA: TGTGCCAGCAGTTTGCCCGGACAGGGGGAAGATCAGCCCCAGCATTTT

D gene: -
CDR3 length: 14
clone size: -
J gene: TRBJ1-2
V gene: TRBV28
CDR3 protein: CASGDDRWRYGYTF
CDR3 DNA: TGTGCCAGCGGGGACGACCGTTGGCGCTATGGCTACACCTTC

D gene: TRBD2
CDR3 length: 17
clone size: -
J gene: TRBJ2-7
V gene: TRBV28
CDR3 protein: CASSSPKEREGRYEQYF
CDR3 DNA: TGTGCCAGCAGTTCCCCCAAGGAGCGGGAGGGCCGGTACGAGCAGTACTTC

D gene: -
CDR3 length: 15
clone size: few
J gene: TRBJ1-1
V gene: TRBV4-1
CDR3 protein: CASNLGDIPGTEAFF
CDR3 DNA: TGCGCCAGCAACCTGGGGGACATACCTGGCACTGAAGCTTTCTTT

D gene: -
CDR3 length: 12
clone size: once
J gene: TRBJ2-7
V gene: TRBV29-1
CDR3 protein: CSVEGRSYEQYF
CDR3 DNA: TGCAGCGTTGAAGGGAGATCCTACGAGCAGTACTTC

D gene: -
CDR3 length: 17
clone size: -
J gene: TRBJ2-1
V gene: TRBV4-1
CDR3 protein: CASRLQGSGSSYNEQFF
CDR3 DNA: TGCGCCAGCAGATTACAGGGTAGCGGATCCTCCTACAATGAGCAGTTCTTC

D gene: -
CDR3 length: 14
clone size: -
J gene: TRBJ1-1
V gene: TRBV5-1
CDR3 protein: CASSLVSVNTEAFF
CDR3 DNA: TGCGCCAGCAGCTTGGTTTCAGTGAACACTGAAGCTTTCTTT

D gene: -
CDR3 length: 15
clone size: -
J gene: TRBJ1-5
V gene: TRBV6-1
CDR3 protein: CASSAVEGPRQPQHF
CDR3 DNA: TGTGCCAGCAGTGCGGTGGAGGGGCCTCGTCAGCCCCAGCATTTT

D gene: TRBD2
CDR3 length: 15
clone size: -
J gene: TRBJ2-1
V gene: TRBV11-2
CDR3 protein: CASSPGASGRNEQFF
CDR3 DNA: TGTGCCAGCAGCCCTGGGGCTAGCGGGAGAAATGAGCAGTTCTTC

D gene: -
CDR3 length: 15
clone size: -
J gene: TRBJ1-1
V gene: TRBV28
CDR3 protein: CASSIRTAMNTEAFF
CDR3 DNA: TGTGCCAGCAGTATCCGGACAGCTATGAACACTGAAGCTTTCTTT

D gene: -
CDR3 length: 10
clone size: -
J gene: TRBJ2-1
V gene: TRBV29-1
CDR3 protein: CSVAYNEQFF
CDR3 DNA: TGCAGCGTGGCATACAATGAGCAGTTCTTC

D gene: -
CDR3 length: 14
clone size: -
J gene: TRBJ1-1
V gene: TRBV27
CDR3 protein: CASSPGHLNTEAFF
CDR3 DNA: TGTGCCAGCAGTCCGGGACATCTGAACACTGAAGCTTTCTTT

D gene: -
CDR3 length: 16
clone size: -
J gene: TRBJ2-1
V gene: TRBV9
CDR3 protein: CASSPRVPGTYNEQFF
CDR3 DNA: TGTGCCAGCAGCCCTAGGGTACCGGGAACCTACAATGAGCAGTTCTTC

D gene: -
CDR3 length: 18
clone size: -
J gene: TRBJ2-2
V gene: TRBV27
CDR3 protein: CASQATALPRLFTGELFF
CDR3 DNA: TGTGCCAGCCAAGCTACCGCCCTCCCCCGCCTTTTCACCGGGGAGCTGTTTTTT

D gene: TRBD2
CDR3 length: 15
clone size: -
J gene: TRBJ2-7
V gene: TRBV6-6
CDR3 protein: CASSYSTGLTYEQYF
CDR3 DNA: TGTGCCAGCAGTTACTCGACGGGACTAACCTACGAGCAGTACTTC